This entry features one T cell receptor (beta chain) sequence. Its antigen is unknown. This record comes from a study of T cells after yellow fever vaccination. TCRdb ran MiXCR on the 5' RACE reads and lists one entry per CDR3 protein. The data hold some 500,000 distinct CDR3 sequences, with roughly 14% observed a single time. V was clipped by 10 bases and J by 5 bases, with 13 bases between them. Germline-derived CDR1 and CDR2 are MGHRA and YSYEKL. CDR3 length: 12 amino acids. Whole-study findings and limits: Subsequent booster samples again held most clones from primary vaccination (around 96% CD4, roughly 91% CD8). A limited proportion of clonotypes was detected within both the CD4 and CD8 compartments.

Sequences were derived from PBMCs, sampled on the day of the yellow fever booster vaccination. The TCR sequence derives from a man under 40 who received the YFV17D yellow fever vaccine. This chain links TRBV4-1 with TRBJ2-3, with D possibly matching TRBD2 (6 bases). The CDR3 loop is CATGGVKDTQYF. The CDR3, as DNA: TGCGCCACCGGGGGAGTTAAAGATACGCAGTATTTT.